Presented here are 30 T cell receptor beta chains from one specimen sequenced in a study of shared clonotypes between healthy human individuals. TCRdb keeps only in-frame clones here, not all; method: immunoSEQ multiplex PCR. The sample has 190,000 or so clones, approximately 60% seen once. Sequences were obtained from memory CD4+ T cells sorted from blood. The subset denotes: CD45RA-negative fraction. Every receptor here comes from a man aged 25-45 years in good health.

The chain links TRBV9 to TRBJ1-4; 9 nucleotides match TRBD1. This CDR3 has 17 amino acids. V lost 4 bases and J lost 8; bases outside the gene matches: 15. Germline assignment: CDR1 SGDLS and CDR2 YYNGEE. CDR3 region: CASSHPRGGTGLEKLFF. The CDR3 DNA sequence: TGTGCCAGCAGCCACCCACGGGGGGGGACAGGGCTCGAAAAACTGTTTTTT.

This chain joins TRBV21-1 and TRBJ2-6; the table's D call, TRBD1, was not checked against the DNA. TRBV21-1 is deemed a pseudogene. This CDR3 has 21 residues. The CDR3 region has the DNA TGTGCCAGCAGCAAAGAGGGGATCGGGACAGGGAGAGCATCTGGGGCCAACGTCCTGACTTTC. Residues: CASSKEGIGTGRASGANVLTF.

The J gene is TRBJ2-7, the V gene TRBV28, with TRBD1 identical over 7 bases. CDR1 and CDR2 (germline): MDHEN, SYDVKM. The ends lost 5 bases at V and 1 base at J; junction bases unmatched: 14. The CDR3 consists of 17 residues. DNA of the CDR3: TGTGCCAGCAGTCCCTCCCCCGGGACAGCTGCTTCCTACGAGCAGTACTTC. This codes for CASSPSPGTAASYEQYF.

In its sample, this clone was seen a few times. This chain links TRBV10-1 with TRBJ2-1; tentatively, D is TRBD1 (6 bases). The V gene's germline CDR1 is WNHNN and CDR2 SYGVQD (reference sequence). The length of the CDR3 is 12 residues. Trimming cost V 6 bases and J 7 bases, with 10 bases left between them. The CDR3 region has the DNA TGCGCCAGCAGGGGGGCAGGGAATGAGCAGTTCTTC. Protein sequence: CASRGAGNEQFF.

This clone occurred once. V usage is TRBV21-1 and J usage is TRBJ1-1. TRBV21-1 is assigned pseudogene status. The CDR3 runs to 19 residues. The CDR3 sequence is CASPPYTGGTGFTNTEAFF. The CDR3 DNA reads TGTGCCAGCCCACCTTACACGGGGGGGACGGGGTTCACGAACACTGAAGCTTTCTTT.

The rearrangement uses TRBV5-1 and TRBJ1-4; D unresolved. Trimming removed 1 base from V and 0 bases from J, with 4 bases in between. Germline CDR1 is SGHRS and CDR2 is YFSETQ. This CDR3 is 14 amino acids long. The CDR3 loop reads CASSLTATNEKLFF. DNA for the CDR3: TGCGCCAGCAGCTTGACAGCAACTAATGAAAAACTGTTTTTT. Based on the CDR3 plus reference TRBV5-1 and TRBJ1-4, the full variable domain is KAGVTQTPRYLIKTRGQQVTLSCSPISGHRSVSWYQQTPGQGLQFLFEYFSETQRNKGNFPGRFSGRQFSNSRSEMNVSTLELGDSALYLCASSLTATNEKLFFGSGTQLSVL.

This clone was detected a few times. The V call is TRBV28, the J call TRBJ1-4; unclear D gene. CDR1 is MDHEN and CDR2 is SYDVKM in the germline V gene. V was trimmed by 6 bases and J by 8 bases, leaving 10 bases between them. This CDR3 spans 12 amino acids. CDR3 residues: CASRVVGEKLFF. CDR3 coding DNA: TGTGCCAGCAGGGTCGTAGGGGAAAAACTGTTTTTT. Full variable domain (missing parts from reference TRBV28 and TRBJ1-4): DVKVTQSSRYLVKRTGEKVFLECVQDMDHENMFWYRQDPGLGLRLIYFSYDVKMKEKGDIPEGYSVSREKKERFSLILESASTNQTSMYLCASRVVGEKLFFGSGTQLSVL.

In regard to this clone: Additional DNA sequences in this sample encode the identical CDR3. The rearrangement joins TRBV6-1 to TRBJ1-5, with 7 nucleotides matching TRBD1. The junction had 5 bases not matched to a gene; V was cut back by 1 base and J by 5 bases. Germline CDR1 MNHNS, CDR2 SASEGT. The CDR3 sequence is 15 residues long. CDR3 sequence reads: CASSEGTGAHQPQHF. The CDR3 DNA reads TGTGCCAGCAGTGAAGGAACAGGGGCACATCAGCCCCAGCATTTT.

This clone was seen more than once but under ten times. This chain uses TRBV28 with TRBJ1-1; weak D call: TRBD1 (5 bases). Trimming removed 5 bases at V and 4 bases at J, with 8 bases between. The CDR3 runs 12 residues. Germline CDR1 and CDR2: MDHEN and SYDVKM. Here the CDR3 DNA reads TGTGCCAGCAGTCGGGACGTCACTGAAGCTTTCTTT. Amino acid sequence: CASSRDVTEAFF.

DNA for the CDR3: TGTGCCAGTAGTATAAGCGGGAGCACAGATACGCAGTATTTT. Its protein is CASSISGSTDTQYF. The genes are TRBV19 and TRBJ2-3, with a possible D match to TRBD2 (6 bases). The CDR3 has 14 residues. V dropped 2 bases and J dropped 0 bases, with 6 bases sitting between them. Germline CDR1 reads LNHDA; CDR2 reads SQIVND (reference sequence).

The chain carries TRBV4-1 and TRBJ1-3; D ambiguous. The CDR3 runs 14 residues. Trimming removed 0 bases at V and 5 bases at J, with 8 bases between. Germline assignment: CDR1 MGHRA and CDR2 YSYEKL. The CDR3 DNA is TGCGCCAGCAGCCAAGAGTTATGGAGAAACACCATATATTTT. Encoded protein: CASSQELWRNTIYF.

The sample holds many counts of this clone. The CDR3 DNA sequence: TGTGCCATCAGTGAGCCTCAGGGGATGCCTCAAAAACTGTTTTTT. It translates to CAISEPQGMPQKLFF. The gene calls are TRBV10-3 and TRBJ1-4, with a tentative D call TRBD1 (6 bases). CDR3 length: 15 amino acids. CDR1 ENHRY and CDR2 SYGVKD come from the germline V gene. Trimming took 2 bases from V and 9 from J, leaving 16 bases between them.

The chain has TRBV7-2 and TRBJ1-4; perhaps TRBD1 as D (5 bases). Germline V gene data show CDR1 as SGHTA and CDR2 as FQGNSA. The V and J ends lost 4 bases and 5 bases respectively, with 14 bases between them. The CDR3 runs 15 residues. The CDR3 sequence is CASSSGGAINEKLFF. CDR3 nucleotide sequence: TGTGCCAGCAGCTCCGGCGGGGCCATAAATGAAAAACTGTTTTTT.

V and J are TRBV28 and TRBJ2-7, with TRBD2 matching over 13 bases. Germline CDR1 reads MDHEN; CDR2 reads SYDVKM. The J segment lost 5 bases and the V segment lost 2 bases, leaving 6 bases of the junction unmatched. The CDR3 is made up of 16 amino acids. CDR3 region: CASSLGGLAGTHEQYF. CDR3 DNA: TGTGCCAGCAGTTTAGGGGGACTAGCGGGAACTCACGAGCAGTACTTC.

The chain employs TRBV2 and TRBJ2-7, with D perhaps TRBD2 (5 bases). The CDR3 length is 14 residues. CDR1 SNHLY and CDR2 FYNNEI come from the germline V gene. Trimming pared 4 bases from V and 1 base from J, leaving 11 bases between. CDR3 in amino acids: CASSARGSSYEQYF. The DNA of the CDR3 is TGTGCCAGCAGTGCCCGGGGTTCATCCTACGAGCAGTACTTC.

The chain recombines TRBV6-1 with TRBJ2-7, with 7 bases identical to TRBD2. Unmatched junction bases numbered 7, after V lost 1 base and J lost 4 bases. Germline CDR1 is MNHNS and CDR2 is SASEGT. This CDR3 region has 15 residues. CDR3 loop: CASSEGGGRTYEQYF. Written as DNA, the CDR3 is TGTGCCAGCAGTGAAGGGGGCGGGAGAACGTACGAGCAGTACTTC.

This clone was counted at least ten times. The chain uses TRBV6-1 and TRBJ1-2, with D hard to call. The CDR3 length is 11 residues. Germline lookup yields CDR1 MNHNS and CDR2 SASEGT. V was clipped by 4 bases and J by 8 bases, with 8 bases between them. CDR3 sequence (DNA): TGTGCCAGCAGTGCGAACGAAGGCTACACCTTC. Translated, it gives CASSANEGYTF.

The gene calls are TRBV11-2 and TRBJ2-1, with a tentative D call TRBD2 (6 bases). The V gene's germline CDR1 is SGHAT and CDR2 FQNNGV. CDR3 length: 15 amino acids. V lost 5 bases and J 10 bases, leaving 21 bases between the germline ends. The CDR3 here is CASSPRTRGGVEQFF. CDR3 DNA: TGTGCCAGCAGCCCAAGAACTAGGGGAGGTGTCGAGCAGTTCTTC.

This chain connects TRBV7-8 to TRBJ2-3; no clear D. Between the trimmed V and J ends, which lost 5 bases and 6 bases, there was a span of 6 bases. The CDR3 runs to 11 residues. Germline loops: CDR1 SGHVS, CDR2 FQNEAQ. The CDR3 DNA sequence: TGTGCCAGCAGCCCAAGGGATACGCAGTATTTT. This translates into CASSPRDTQYF.

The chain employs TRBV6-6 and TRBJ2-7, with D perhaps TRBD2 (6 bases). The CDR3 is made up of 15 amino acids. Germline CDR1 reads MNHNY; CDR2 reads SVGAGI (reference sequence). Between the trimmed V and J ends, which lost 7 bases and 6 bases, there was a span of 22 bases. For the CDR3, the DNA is TGTGCCAGCATCCGATTCCACGGGACTGGGGCCGAGCAGTACTTC. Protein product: CASIRFHGTGAEQYF.

CDR3 sequence: CASGNHEQYF. DNA for the CDR3: TGTGCCAGCGGGAATCACGAGCAGTACTTC. V gene TRBV25-1 combines with J gene TRBJ2-7; D not resolved. Germline values: CDR1 MGHDK, CDR2 SYGVNS. Deletions cut 8 bases from V and 5 bases from J, with 7 bases between. The CDR3 runs 10 residues.

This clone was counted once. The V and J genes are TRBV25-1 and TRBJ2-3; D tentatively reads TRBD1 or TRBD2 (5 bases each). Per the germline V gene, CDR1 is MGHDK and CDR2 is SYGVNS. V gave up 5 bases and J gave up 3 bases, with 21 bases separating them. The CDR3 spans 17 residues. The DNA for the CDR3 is TGTGCCAGCAGTTCCAAAGACAGCCCGGGGTGGACAGATACGCAGTATTTT. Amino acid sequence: CASSSKDSPGWTDTQYF.

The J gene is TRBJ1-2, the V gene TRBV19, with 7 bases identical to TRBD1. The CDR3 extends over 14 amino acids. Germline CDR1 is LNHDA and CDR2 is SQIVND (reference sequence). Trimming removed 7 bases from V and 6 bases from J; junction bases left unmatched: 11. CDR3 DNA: TGTGCCAGTATGCCCCTGGACAGGAACCATGGCTACACCTTC. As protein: CASMPLDRNHGYTF.

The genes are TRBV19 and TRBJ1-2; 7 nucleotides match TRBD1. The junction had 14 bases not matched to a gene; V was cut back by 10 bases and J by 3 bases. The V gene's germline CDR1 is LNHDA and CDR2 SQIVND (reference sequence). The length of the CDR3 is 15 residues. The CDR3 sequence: CATGRGEVPHYGYTF. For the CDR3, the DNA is TGTGCCACCGGCAGGGGGGAAGTCCCTCACTATGGCTACACCTTC.

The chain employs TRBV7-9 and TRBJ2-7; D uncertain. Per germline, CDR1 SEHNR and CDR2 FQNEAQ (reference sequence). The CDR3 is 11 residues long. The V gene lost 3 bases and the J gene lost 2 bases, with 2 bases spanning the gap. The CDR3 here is CASSFTYEQYF. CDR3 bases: TGTGCCAGCAGCTTTACCTACGAGCAGTACTTC.

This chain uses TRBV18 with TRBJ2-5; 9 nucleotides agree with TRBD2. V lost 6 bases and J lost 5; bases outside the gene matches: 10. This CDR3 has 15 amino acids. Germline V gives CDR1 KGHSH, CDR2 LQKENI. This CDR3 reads CASSYGGRARETQYF. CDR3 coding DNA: TGTGCCAGCTCGTACGGCGGGAGGGCCAGGGAGACCCAGTACTTC.

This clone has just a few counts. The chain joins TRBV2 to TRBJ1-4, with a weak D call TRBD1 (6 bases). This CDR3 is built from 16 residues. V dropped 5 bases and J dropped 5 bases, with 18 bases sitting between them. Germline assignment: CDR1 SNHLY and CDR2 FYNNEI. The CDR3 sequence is CASSRETGDPNEKLFF. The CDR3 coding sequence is TGTGCCAGCAGTCGCGAGACAGGCGATCCCAATGAAAAACTGTTTTTT.

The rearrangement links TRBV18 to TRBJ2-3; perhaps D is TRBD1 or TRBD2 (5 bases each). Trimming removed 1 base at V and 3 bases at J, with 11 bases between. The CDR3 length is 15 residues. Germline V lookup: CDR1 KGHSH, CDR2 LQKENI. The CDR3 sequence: CASSPQGWTTDTQYF. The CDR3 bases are TGTGCCAGCTCACCACAGGGGTGGACTACAGATACGCAGTATTTT.

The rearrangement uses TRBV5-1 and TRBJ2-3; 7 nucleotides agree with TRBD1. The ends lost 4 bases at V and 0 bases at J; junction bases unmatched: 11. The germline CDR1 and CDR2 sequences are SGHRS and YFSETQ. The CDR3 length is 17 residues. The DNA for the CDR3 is TGCGCCAGCAGCAAATTCGCCCTGGGACAGAGCACAGATACGCAGTATTTT. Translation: CASSKFALGQSTDTQYF.

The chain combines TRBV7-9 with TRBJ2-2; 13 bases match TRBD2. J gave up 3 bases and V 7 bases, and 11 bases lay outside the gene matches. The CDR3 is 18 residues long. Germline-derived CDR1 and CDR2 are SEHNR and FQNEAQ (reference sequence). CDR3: CASNPGTSGATYTGELFF. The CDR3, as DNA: TGTGCCAGCAACCCTGGGACTAGCGGGGCGACGTACACCGGGGAGCTGTTTTTT.